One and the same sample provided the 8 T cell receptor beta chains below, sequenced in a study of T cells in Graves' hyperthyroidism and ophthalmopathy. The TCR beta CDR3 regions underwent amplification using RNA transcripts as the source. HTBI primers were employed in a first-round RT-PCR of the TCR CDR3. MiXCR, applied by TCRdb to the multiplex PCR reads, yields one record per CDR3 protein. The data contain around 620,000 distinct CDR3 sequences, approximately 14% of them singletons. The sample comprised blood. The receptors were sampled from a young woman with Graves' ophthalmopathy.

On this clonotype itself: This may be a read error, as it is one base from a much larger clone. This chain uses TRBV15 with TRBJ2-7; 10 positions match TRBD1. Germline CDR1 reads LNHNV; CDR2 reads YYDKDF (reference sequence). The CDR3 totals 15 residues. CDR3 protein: CASSRDRGKSYEQYF. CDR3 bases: TGTGCCTCCAGCAGGGACAGGGGCAAGAGCTACGAGCAGTACTTC.

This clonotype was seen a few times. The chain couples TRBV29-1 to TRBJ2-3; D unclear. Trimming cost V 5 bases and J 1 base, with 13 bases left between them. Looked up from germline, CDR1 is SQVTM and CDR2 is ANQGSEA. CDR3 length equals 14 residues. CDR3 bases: TGCAGCGTTTCACGTCGGTGGGGCACAGATACGCAGTATTTT. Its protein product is CSVSRRWGTDTQYF.

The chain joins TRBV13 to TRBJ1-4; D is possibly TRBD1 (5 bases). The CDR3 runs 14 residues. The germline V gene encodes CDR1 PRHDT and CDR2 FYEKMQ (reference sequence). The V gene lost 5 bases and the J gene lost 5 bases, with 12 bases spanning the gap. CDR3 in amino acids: CASSPARGNEKLFF. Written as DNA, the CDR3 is TGTGCCAGCAGCCCGGCCCGGGGGAATGAAAAACTGTTTTTT. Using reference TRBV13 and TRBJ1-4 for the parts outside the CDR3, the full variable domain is AAGVIQSPRHLIKEKRETATLKCYPIPRHDTVYWYQQGPGQDPQFLISFYEKMQSDKGSIPDRFSAQQFSDYHSELNMSSLELGDSALYFCASSPARGNEKLFFGSGTQLSVL.

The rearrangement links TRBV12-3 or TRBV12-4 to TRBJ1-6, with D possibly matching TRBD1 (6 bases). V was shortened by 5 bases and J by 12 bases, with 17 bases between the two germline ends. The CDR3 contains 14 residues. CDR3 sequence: CASSRGTIGQPLHF. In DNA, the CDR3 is TGTGCCAGCAGTCGCGGGACAATTGGTCAACCCCTCCACTTT.

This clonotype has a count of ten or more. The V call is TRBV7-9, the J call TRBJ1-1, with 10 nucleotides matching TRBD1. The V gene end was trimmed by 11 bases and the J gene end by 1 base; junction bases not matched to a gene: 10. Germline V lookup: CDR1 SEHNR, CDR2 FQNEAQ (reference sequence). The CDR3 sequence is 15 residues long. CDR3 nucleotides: TGTGCCCTGGGGGGACAGGGGTCTACGAACACTGAAGCTTTCTTT. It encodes CALGGQGSTNTEAFF.

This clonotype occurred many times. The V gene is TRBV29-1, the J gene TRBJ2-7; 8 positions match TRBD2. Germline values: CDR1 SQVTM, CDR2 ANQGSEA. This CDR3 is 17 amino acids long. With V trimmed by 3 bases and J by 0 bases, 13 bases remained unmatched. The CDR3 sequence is CSVEGRGSGSASYEQYF. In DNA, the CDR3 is TGCAGCGTTGAGGGTAGGGGCAGCGGGAGTGCCTCCTACGAGCAGTACTTC.

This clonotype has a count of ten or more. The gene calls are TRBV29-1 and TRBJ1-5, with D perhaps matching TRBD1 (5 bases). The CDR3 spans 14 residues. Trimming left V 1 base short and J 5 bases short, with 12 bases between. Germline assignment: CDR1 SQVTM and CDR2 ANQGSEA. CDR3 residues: CSVEAGREDQPQHF. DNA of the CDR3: TGCAGCGTTGAAGCCGGCAGGGAGGATCAGCCCCAGCATTTT. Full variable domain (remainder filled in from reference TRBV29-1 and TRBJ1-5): SAVISQKPSRDICQRGTSLTIQCQVDSQVTMMFWYRQQPGQSLTLIATANQGSEATYESGFVIDKFPISRPNLTFSTLTVSNMSPEDSSIYLCSVEAGREDQPQHFGDGTRLSIL.

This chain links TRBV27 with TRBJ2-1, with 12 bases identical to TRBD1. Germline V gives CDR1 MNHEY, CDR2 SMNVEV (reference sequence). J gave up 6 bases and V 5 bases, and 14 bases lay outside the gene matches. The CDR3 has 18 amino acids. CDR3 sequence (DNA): TGTGCCAGCAGTACGGGACAGGGGGCAGCGGGACGCCTCAATGAGCAGTTCTTC. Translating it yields CASSTGQGAAGRLNEQFF.